This section outlines one T cell receptor (beta chain) sequence together with its context. TCRdb's copy holds only in-frame clones and misses some; the assay was immunoSEQ multiplex PCR. Of roughly 93,000 clones detected, 85% to 90% appear once; the ten largest clones hold about 10%. Trimming stripped 6 bases from V and 7 bases from J, with 15 bases between. Germline assignment: CDR1 SNHLY and CDR2 FYNNEI. This CDR3 region has 13 residues. The data were obtained in a study of control samples from healthy donors and cancer patients. The sequenced sample was PBMCs. This clonotype was sampled from a woman aged 50 to 60 with colorectal cancer. The V gene is TRBV2, the J gene TRBJ1-2; D is perhaps TRBD1 (6 bases). CDR3 residues: CASSLIGGAGYTF. In DNA form, the CDR3 reads TGTGCCAGCAGCTTAATAGGGGGGGCTGGCTACACCTTC.